The 15 T cell receptor beta chains given below trace back to one sample, sequenced in a study of identical twins. TCRdb itself ran the 5' RACE reads through MiXCR, one entry per CDR3 protein. The table includes fewer than 650,000 distinct CDR3 sequences, around a tenth detected once. This sample was shared with a second study, whose subject was yellow fever vaccine responses in identical twins.

The sample was PBMCs. The receptors here all came from a woman younger than 35 in good health.

This clonotype appeared many times. The rearrangement joins TRBV5-1 to TRBJ2-1, with 9 bases matching TRBD2. V was pared by 0 bases and J by 8 bases, with 9 bases of the junction left unmatched. From germline, CDR1 is SGHRS and CDR2 YFSETQ. The CDR3 totals 16 residues. This CDR3 reads CASSLGSAGGPDEQFF. CDR3 DNA sequence: TGCGCCAGCAGCTTGGGTTCCGCGGGAGGGCCCGATGAGCAGTTCTTC.

This clonotype was seen a handful of times. The chain combines TRBV21-1 with TRBJ2-6; TRBD2 is the table's D call, not checked against the DNA. TRBV21-1 is a pseudogene locus. The CDR3 extends over 20 amino acids. CDR3 sequence: CASSKASGGILGSGANVLTF. CDR3 nucleotides: TGTGCCAGCAGCAAGGCTAGCGGGGGGATTCTTGGATCTGGGGCCAACGTCCTGACTTTC.

This clonotype was counted only a few times. The V and J genes are TRBV20-1 and TRBJ2-7; D might be TRBD2 (5 bases). V was shortened by 7 bases and J by 0 bases, with 16 bases between the two germline ends. The CDR3 sequence is 14 residues long. Per germline, CDR1 DFQATT and CDR2 SNEGSKA (reference sequence). The CDR3 loop is CSGLLDLSSYEQYF. The CDR3 region has the DNA TGCAGTGGATTACTAGATCTAAGCTCCTACGAGCAGTACTTC.

In its sample, this clonotype was seen a few times. The J gene is TRBJ2-5, the V gene TRBV2; 7 nucleotides agree with TRBD1. Germline V gene lookup returns CDR1 SNHLY and CDR2 FYNNEI. CDR3 size: 12 residues. V shed 8 bases, J shed 5 bases, and the junction held 5 bases outside the gene matches. The CDR3 coding sequence is TGTGCCAGCGGCAGGGGGTGGGAGACCCAGTACTTC. Amino acids: CASGRGWETQYF. Variable domain in full (rest from reference TRBV2 and TRBJ2-5): EPEVTQTPSHQVTQMGQEVILRCVPISNHLYFYWYRQILGQKVEFLVSFYNNEISEKSEIFDDQFSVERPDGSNFTLKIRSTKLEDSAMYFCASGRGWETQYFGPGTRLLVL.

The gene calls are TRBV28 and TRBJ2-7; D remains ambiguous. With 5 bases removed from V and 9 bases from J, the gap between germline ends came to 14 bases. The CDR3 length is 12 residues. CDR1 is MDHEN and CDR2 is SYDVKM in the germline V gene. CDR3 sequence reads: CASSPRTSGQYF. The CDR3 bases are TGTGCCAGCAGTCCGAGGACGTCAGGGCAGTACTTC.

In DNA, the CDR3 is TGTGCCAGCAGTCCCCGGGACAGGGCCACTGAAGCTTTCTTT. Amino acid sequence: CASSPRDRATEAFF. The rearrangement joins TRBV7-9 to TRBJ1-1; 9 nucleotides agree with TRBD1. The CDR3 contains 14 residues. V lost 6 bases to trimming and J lost 4 bases; unmatched junction nucleotides: 6. From germline, CDR1 is SEHNR and CDR2 FQNEAQ (reference sequence).

The V gene is TRBV6-1, the J gene TRBJ1-3; no definite D call. This CDR3 has 14 residues. Germline CDR1 MNHNS, CDR2 SASEGT. V lost 7 bases and J 8 bases, leaving 18 bases between the germline ends. The CDR3 protein is CASIPPGRVHTIYF. Written as DNA, the CDR3 is TGTGCCAGCATTCCCCCGGGAAGAGTACACACCATATATTTT.

The chain carries TRBV20-1 and TRBJ2-1; 14 bases align to TRBD2. The J segment lost 8 bases and the V segment lost 6 bases, leaving 9 bases of the junction unmatched. Germline CDR1 is DFQATT and CDR2 is SNEGSKA (reference sequence). This CDR3 spans 15 amino acids. CDR3: CSANSGTSGSYEQFF. CDR3 in DNA: TGCAGTGCAAACTCCGGGACTAGCGGGAGTTATGAGCAGTTCTTC.

The genes are TRBV7-9 and TRBJ2-5; TRBD2 might be the D (6 bases). The CDR3 runs to 16 residues. Germline-derived CDR1 and CDR2 are SEHNR and FQNEAQ (reference sequence). With 0 bases removed from V and 4 bases from J, the gap between germline ends came to 15 bases. CDR3 DNA: TGTGCCAGCAGCTTAGCTGATCGGGGACTCCGAGAGACCCAGTACTTC. Translation gives CASSLADRGLRETQYF.

Comments on this clonotype: A junction boundary mismatches the germline segment, possibly from a read error. CDR3 amino acids: CTSSLDGPAGLGVDTQYF. CDR3 sequence (DNA): TGTACCAGCAGCCTAGACGGGCCAGCGGGACTAGGGGTAGATACGCAGTATTTT. The chain carries TRBV2 and TRBJ2-3; 8 bases are a match to TRBD2. Germline V gives CDR1 SNHLY, CDR2 FYNNEI. The CDR3 contains 18 residues.

This clonotype occurred many times. In nucleotides, the CDR3 is TGCGCCAGCGGGGGCGATGGCACAGATACGCAGTATTTT. Its protein product is CASGGDGTDTQYF. This rearrangement joins TRBV5-1 to TRBJ2-3; a weak D match, TRBD1 (6 bases). There are 13 residues in the CDR3. The V and J ends lost 7 bases and 1 base respectively, with 10 bases between them. Germline lookup yields CDR1 SGHRS and CDR2 YFSETQ. Full variable domain (outside the CDR3, taken from reference TRBV5-1 and TRBJ2-3): KAGVTQTPRYLIKTRGQQVTLSCSPISGHRSVSWYQQTPGQGLQFLFEYFSETQRNKGNFPGRFSGRQFSNSRSEMNVSTLELGDSALYLCASGGDGTDTQYFGPGTRLTVL.

This clonotype was counted between two and nine times. The V gene is TRBV20-1, the J gene TRBJ2-7, with TRBD2 matching over 11 bases. The CDR3 loop spans 17 amino acids. After removal of 3 bases from V and 2 bases from J, the junction contained 12 bases not matched to a gene. Germline V gene data show CDR1 as DFQATT and CDR2 as SNEGSKA (reference sequence). The chain's CDR3 is CSARERLAGTQAYEQYF. The DNA for the CDR3 is TGCAGTGCTAGGGAAAGACTAGCGGGAACACAAGCCTACGAGCAGTACTTC.

This chain links TRBV12-3 or TRBV12-4 with TRBJ2-5; 7 positions match TRBD2. The CDR3 contains 16 residues. Germline trimming cut 3 bases from V and 4 bases from J; bases unmatched to any gene: 11. This chain's CDR3 is CASSLRPAREGETQYF. Here the CDR3 DNA reads TGTGCCAGCAGTTTGCGGCCCGCGAGGGAGGGAGAGACCCAGTACTTC.

This clonotype was seen repeatedly, ten times or more. The chain links TRBV9 to TRBJ2-3; D gene uncertain. This CDR3 comprises 16 residues. The germline V and J ends were trimmed by 1 base and 0 bases, with 12 bases remaining between them. The germline CDR1 and CDR2 sequences are SGDLS and YYNGEE. The DNA for the CDR3 is TGTGCCAGCAGCGTAAGGGCAGTGACTAGCACAGATACGCAGTATTTT. Translating it yields CASSVRAVTSTDTQYF.

This clonotype was seen a handful of times. The chain recombines TRBV9 with TRBJ1-1; no firm D call. Germline CDR1 reads SGDLS; CDR2 reads YYNGEE. The CDR3 has 15 residues. Trimming left V 0 bases short and J 0 bases short, with 9 bases between. The DNA for the CDR3 is TGTGCCAGCAGCGTAGCTACGCAGGTGAACACTGAAGCTTTCTTT. As protein: CASSVATQVNTEAFF.